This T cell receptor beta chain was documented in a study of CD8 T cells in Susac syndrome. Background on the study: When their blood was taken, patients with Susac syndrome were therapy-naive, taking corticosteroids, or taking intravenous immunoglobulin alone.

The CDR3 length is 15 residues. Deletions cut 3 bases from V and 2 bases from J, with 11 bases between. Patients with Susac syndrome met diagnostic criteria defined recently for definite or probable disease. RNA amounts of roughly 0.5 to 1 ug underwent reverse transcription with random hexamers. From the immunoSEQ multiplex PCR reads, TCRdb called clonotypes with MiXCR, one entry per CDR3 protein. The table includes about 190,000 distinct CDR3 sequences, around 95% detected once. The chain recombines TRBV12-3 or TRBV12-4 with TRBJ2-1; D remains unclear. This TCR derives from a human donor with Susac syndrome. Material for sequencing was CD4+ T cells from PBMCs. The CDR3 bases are TGTGCCAGCAGTTTTCAAGGGATACCCTACAATGAGCAGTTCTTC. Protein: CASSFQGIPYNEQFF.